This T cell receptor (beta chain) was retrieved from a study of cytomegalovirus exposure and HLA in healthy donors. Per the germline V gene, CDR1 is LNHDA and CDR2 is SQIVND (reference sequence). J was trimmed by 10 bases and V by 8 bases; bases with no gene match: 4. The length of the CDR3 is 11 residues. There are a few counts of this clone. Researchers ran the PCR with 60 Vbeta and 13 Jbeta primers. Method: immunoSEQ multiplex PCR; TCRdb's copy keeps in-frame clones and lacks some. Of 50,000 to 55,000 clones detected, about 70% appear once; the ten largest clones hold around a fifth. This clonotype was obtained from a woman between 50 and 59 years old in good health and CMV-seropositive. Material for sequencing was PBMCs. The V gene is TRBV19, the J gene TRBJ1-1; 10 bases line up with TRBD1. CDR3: CASLGQGLAFF. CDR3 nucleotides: TGTGCCAGTTTGGGACAGGGGTTAGCTTTCTTT.